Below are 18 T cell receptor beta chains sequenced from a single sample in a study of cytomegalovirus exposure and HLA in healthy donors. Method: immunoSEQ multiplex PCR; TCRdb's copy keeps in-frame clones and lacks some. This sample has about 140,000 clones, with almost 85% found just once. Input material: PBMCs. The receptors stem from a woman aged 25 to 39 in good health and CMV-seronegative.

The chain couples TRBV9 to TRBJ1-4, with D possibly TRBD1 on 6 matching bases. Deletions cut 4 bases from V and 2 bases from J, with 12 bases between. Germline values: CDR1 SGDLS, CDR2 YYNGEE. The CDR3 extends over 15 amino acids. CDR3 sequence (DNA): TGTGCCAGCAGCACCCAGGGGAGTACTAATGAAAAACTGTTTTTT. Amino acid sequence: CASSTQGSTNEKLFF.

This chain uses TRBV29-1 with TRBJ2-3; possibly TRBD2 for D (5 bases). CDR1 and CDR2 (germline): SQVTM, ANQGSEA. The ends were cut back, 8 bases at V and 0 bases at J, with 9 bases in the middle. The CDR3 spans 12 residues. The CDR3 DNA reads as TGCAGCCTCGGGGATAGCACAGATACGCAGTATTTT. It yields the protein CSLGDSTDTQYF.

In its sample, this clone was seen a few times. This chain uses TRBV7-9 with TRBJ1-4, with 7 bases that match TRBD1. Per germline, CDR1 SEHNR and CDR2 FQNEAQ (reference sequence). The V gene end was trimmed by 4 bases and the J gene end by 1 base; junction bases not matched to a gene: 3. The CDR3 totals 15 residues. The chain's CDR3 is CASSSQGGTNEKLFF. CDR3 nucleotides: TGTGCCAGCAGCTCCCAGGGGGGAACTAATGAAAAACTGTTTTTT.

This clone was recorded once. This CDR3 is CASSLGIRGKTYNEQFF. The CDR3 bases are TGTGCCAGCAGCTTAGGTATCCGGGGAAAGACCTACAATGAGCAGTTCTTC. This rearrangement joins TRBV7-6 to TRBJ2-1, with a weak D call TRBD2 (5 bases). The germline V and J ends were trimmed by 1 base and 2 bases, with 15 bases remaining between them. This CDR3 contains 17 residues. Looked up from germline, CDR1 is SGHVS and CDR2 is FNYEAQ. The full variable domain, rest sourced from reference TRBV7-6 and TRBJ2-1, is GAGVSQSPRYKVTKRGQDVALRCDPISGHVSLYWYRQALGQGPEFLTYFNYEAQQDKSGLPNDRFSAERPEGSISTLTIQRTEQRDSAMYRCASSLGIRGKTYNEQFFGPGTRLTVL.

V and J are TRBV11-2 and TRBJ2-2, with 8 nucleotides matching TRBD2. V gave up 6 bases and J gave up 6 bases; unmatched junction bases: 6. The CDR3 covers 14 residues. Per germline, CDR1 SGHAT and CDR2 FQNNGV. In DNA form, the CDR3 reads TGTGCCAGCAGAGGAACCGGGGGGGCCGGGGAGCTGTTTTTT. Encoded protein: CASRGTGGAGELFF.

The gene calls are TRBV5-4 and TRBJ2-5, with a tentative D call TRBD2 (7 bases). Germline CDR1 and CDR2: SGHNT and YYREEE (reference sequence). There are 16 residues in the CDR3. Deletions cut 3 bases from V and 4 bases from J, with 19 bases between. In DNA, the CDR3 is TGTGCCAGCAGCTCCCCAGGCGCGGGGGCCGGAGAGACCCAGTACTTC. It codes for CASSSPGAGAGETQYF.

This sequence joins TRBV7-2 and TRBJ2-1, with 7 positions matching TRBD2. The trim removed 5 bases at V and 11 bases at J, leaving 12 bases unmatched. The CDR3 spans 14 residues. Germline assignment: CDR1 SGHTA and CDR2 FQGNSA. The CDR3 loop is CASSNRKGDYKQFF. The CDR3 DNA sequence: TGTGCCAGCAGCAATCGAAAAGGGGACTACAAGCAGTTCTTC.

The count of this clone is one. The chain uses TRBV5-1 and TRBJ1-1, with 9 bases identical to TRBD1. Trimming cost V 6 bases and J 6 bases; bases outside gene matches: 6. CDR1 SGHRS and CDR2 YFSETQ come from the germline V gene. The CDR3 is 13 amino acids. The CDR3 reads CASTRDRGAEAFF. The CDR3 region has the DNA TGCGCCAGCACTCGCGACAGGGGGGCTGAAGCTTTCTTT. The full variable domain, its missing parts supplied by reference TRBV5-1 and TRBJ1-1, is KAGVTQTPRYLIKTRGQQVTLSCSPISGHRSVSWYQQTPGQGLQFLFEYFSETQRNKGNFPGRFSGRQFSNSRSEMNVSTLELGDSALYLCASTRDRGAEAFFGQGTRLTVV.

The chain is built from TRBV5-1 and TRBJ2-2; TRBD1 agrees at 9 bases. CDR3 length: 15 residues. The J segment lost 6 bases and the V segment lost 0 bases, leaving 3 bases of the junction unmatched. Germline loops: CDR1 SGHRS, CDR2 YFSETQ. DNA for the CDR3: TGCGCCAGCAGCTTGGAAAACAGGGGGCCCGGGGAGCTGTTTTTT. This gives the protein CASSLENRGPGELFF.

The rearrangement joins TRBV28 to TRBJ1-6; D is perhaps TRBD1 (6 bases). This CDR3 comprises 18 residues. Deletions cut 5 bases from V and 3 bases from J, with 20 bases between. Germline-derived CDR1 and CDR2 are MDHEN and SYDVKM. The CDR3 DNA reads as TGTGCCAGCAGTCCTTCCAGACAGGCGGCTTACTATAATTCACCCCTCCACTTT. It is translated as CASSPSRQAAYYNSPLHF.

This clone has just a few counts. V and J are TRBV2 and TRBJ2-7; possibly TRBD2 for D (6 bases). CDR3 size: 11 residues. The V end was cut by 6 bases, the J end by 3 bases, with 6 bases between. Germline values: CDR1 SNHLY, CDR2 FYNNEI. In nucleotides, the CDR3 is TGTGCCAGCAGGGGGGGCTACGAGCAGTACTTC. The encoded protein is CASRGGYEQYF.

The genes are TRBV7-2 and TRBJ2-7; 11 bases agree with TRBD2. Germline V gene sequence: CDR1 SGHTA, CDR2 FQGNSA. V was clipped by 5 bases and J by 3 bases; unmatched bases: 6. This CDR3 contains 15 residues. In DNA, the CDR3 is TGTGCCAGCAGCCTTATAGCGGGGGGGAACTACGAGCAGTACTTC. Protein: CASSLIAGGNYEQYF.

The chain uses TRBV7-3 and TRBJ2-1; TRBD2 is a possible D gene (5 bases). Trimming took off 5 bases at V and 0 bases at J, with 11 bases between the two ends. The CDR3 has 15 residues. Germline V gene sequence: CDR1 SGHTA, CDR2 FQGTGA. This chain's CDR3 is CASSRASGSYNEQFF. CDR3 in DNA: TGTGCCAGCAGCCGGGCCAGCGGCTCCTACAATGAGCAGTTCTTC.

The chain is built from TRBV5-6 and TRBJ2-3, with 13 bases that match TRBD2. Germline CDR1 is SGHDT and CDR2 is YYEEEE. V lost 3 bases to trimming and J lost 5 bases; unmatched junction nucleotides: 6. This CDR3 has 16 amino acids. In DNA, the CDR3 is TGTGCCAGCAGCTCGGGACTAGCGGGGCCCCTAGATACGCAGTATTTT. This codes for CASSSGLAGPLDTQYF.

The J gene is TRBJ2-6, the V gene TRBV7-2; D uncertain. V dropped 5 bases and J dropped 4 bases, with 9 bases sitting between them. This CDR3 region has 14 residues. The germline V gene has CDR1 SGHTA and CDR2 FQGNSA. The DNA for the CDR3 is TGTGCCAGCAGCGTCCCCTTCGGGGCCAACGTCCTGACTTTC. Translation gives CASSVPFGANVLTF.

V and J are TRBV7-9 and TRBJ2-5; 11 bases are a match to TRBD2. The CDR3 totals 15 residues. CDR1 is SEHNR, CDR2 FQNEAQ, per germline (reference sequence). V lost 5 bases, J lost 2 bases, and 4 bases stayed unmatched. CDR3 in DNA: TGTGCCAGCAGCCCTGGGACTAGCGGACAAGAGACCCAGTACTTC. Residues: CASSPGTSGQETQYF.

The CDR3 loop reads CASSVTGLGGTEAFF. In DNA form, the CDR3 reads TGTGCCAGCAGTGTAACGGGACTTGGGGGCACTGAAGCTTTCTTT. V and J are TRBV2 and TRBJ1-1; tentatively, D is TRBD1 (5 bases). The CDR3 has 15 amino acids. The V gene's germline CDR1 is SNHLY and CDR2 FYNNEI. V was pared by 4 bases and J by 4 bases, with 16 bases between.

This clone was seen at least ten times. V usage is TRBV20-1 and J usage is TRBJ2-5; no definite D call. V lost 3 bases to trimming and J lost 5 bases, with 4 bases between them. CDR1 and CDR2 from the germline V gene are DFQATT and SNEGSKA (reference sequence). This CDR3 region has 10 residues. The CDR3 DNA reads TGCAGTGCTAGTATTGAGACCCAGTACTTC. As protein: CSASIETQYF.